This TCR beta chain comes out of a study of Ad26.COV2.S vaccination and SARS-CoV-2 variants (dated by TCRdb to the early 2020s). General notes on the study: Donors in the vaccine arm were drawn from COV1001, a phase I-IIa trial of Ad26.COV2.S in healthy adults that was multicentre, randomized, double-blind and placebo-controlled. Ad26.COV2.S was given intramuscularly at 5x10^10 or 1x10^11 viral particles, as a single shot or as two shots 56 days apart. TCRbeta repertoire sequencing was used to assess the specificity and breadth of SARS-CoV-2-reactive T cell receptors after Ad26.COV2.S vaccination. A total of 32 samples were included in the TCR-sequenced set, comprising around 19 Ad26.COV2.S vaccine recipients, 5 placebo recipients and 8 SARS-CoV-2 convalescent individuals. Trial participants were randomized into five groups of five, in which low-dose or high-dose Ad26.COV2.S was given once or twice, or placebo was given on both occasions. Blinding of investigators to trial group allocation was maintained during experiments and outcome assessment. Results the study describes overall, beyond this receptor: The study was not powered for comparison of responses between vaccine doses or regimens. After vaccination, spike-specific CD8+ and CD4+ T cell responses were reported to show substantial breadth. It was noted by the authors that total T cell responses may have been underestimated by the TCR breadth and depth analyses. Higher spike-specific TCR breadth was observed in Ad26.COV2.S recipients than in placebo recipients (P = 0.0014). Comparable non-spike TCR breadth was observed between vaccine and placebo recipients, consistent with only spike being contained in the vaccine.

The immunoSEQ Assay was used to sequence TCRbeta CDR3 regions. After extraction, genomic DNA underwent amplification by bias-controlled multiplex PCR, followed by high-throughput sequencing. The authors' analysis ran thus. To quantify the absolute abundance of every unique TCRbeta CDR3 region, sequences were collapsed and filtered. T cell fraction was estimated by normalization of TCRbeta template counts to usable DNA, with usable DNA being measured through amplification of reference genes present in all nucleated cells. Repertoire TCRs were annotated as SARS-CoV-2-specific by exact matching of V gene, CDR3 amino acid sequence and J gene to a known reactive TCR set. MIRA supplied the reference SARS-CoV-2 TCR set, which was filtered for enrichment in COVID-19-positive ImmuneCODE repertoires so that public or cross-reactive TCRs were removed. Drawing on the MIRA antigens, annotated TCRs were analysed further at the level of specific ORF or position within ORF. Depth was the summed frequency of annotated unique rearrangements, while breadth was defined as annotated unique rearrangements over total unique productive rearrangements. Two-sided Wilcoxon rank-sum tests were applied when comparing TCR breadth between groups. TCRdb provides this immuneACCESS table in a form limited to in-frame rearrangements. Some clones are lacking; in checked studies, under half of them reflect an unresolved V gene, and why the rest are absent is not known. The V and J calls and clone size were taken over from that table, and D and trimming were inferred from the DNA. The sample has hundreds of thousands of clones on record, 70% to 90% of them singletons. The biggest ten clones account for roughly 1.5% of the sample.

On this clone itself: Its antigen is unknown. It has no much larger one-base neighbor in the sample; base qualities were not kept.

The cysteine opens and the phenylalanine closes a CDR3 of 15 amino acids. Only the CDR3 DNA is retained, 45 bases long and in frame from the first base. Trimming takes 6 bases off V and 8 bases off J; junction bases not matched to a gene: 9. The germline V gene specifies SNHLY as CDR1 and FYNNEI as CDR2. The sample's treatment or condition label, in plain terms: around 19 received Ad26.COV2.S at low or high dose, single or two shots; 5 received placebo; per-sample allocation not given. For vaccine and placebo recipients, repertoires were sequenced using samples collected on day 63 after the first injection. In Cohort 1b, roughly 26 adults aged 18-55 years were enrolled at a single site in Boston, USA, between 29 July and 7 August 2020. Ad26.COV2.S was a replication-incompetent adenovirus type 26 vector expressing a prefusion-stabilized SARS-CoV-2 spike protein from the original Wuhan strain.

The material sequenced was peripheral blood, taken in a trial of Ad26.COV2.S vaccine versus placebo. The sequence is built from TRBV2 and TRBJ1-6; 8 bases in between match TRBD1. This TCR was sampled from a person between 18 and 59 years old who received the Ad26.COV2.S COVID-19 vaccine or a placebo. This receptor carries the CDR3 CASSPPDRDDSPLHF. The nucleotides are TGTGCCAGCAGCCCCCCGGACAGGGATGATTCACCCCTCCACTTT.